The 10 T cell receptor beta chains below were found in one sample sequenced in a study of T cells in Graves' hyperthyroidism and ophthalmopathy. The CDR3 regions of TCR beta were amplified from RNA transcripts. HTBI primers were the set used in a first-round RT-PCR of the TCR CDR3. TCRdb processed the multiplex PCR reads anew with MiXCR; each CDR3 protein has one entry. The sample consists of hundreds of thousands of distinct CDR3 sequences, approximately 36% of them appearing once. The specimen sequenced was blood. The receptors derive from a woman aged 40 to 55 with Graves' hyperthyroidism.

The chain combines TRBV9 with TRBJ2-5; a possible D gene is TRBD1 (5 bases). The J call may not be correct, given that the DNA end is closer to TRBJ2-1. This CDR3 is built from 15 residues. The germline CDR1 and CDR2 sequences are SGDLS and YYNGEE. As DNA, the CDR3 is TGTGCCAGCAGCGTAGAAGGGGCCCCCTACAATGAGCAGTTCTTC. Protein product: CASSVEGAPYNEQFF.

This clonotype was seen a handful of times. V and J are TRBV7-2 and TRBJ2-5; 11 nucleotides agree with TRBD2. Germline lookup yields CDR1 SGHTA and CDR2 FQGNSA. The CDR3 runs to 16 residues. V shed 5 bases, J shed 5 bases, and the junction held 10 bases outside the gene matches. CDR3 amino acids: CASSPTSGGPRETQYF. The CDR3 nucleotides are TGTGCCAGCAGCCCTACTAGCGGGGGCCCACGGGAGACCCAGTACTTC.

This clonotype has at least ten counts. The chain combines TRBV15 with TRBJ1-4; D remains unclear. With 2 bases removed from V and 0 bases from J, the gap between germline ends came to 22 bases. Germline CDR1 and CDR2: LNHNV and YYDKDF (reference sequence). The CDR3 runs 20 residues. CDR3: CATSRPRWAPIFATNEKLFF. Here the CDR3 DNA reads TGTGCCACCAGCAGACCCCGTTGGGCCCCAATCTTTGCAACTAATGAAAAACTGTTTTTT.

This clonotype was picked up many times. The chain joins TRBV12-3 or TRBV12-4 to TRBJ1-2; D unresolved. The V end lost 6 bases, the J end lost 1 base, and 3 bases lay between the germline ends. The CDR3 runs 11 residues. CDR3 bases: TGTGCCAGCAGCCGTAACTATGGCTACACCTTC. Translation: CASSRNYGYTF.

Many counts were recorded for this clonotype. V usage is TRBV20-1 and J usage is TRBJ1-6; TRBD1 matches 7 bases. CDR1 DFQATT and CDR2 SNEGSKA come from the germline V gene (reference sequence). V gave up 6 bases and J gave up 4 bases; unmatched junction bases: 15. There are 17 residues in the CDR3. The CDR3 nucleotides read TGCAGTGCGCTCCTAACAGGGGAAGGGCCTTATAATTCACCCCTCCACTTT. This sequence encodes CSALLTGEGPYNSPLHF.

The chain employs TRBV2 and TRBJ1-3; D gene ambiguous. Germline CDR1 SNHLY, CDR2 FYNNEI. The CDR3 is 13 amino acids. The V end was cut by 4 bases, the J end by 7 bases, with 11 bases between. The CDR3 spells CASSARLANTIYF. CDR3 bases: TGTGCCAGCAGTGCTAGACTAGCGAACACCATATATTTT.

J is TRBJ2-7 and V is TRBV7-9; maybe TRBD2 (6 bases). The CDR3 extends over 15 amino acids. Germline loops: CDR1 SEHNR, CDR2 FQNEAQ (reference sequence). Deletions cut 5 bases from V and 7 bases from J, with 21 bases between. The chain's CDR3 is CASSGGLSSYNEQYF. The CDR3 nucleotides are TGTGCCAGCAGCGGGGGGTTAAGCTCCTACAATGAGCAGTACTTC.

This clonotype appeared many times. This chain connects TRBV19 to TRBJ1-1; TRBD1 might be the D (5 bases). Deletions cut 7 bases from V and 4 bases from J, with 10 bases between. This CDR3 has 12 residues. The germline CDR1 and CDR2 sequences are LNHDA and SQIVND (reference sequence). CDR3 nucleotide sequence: TGTGCCAGTAACTCGGGGGGCACTGAAGCTTTCTTT. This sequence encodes CASNSGGTEAFF.

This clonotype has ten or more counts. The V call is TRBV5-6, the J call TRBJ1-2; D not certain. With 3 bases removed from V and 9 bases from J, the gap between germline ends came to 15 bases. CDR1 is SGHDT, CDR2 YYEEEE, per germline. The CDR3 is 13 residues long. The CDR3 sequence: CASSWLESGSYTF. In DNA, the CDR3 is TGTGCCAGCAGCTGGCTTGAAAGTGGGAGCTACACCTTC.

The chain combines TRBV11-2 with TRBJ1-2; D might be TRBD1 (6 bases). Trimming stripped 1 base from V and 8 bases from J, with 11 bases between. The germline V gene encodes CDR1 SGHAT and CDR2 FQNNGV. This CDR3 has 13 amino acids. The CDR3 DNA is TGTGCCAGCAGCTTAGGCGTACAGGGAGGCTACACCTTC. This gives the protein CASSLGVQGGYTF.